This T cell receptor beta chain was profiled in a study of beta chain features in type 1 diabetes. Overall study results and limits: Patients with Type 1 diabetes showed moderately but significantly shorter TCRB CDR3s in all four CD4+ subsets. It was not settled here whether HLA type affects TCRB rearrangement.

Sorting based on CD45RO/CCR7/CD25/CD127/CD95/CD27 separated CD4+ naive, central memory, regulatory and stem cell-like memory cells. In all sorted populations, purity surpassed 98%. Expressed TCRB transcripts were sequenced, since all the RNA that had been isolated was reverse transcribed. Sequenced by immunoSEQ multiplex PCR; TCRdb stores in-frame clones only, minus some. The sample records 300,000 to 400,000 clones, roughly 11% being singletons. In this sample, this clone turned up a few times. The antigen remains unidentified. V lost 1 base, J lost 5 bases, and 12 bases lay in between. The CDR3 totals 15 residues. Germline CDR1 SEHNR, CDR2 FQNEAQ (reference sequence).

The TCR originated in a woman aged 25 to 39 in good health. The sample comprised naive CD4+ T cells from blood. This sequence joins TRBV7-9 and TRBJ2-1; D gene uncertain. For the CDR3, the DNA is TGTGCCAGCAGCTTAGTTCCGTCCCCTCACAATGAGCAGTTCTTC. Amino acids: CASSLVPSPHNEQFF. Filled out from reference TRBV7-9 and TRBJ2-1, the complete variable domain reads DTGVSQNPRHKITKRGQNVTFRCDPISEHNRLYWYRQTLGQGPEFLTYFQNEAQLEKSRLLSDRFSAERPKGSFSTLEIQRTEQGDSAMYLCASSLVPSPHNEQFFGPGTRLTVL.